Listed below are T cell receptor beta chains from one sample, sequenced in a study of T-cell memory formation after mild COVID-19. A single record per CDR3 protein comes from TCRdb applying MiXCR to the 5' RACE reads. Here the sample spans under 550,000 distinct CDR3 sequences, over 15% being singletons. Sequences were obtained from PBMCs or a T cell subset sorted from them (not recorded which). Source of these receptors: an adult woman who had mild COVID-19 (a few samples of this study predate the infection). Cell type and time point are not known. Both conserved end residues are part of each CDR3. The D gene is left open where the match is weak. Part of the rows lack a size; the others show once, few, many or a class for expanded clones.

D	V	size	J	CDR3	DNA
TRBD2	TRBV15	few	TRBJ2-1	CATSRDPGLAGNEQFF	TGTGCCACCAGCAGAGATCCGGGACTAGCGGGCAATGAGCAGTTCTTC
-	TRBV12-3/TRBV12-4	few	TRBJ2-2	CASSLRGRGAGELFF	TGTGCCAGCAGTTTAAGAGGGAGAGGTGCCGGGGAGCTGTTTTTT
-	TRBV5-1	-	TRBJ2-3	CASSFAGVEDTQYF	TGCGCCAGCAGCTTTGCAGGGGTTGAAGATACGCAGTATTTT
TRBD1	TRBV6-5	-	TRBJ1-4	CASSYSRQGNNEKLFF	TGTGCCAGCAGTTACTCGAGACAGGGGAACAATGAAAAACTGTTTTTT
-	TRBV30	few	TRBJ1-2	CAWRLLPNYGYTF	TGTGCCTGGAGGCTCCTGCCAAACTATGGCTACACCTTC
-	TRBV11-2	few	TRBJ1-1	CASSLAEGYKAFF	TGTGCCAGCAGCTTAGCTGAGGGCTATAAAGCTTTCTTT
TRBD2	TRBV29-1	few	TRBJ2-2	CSATGTSGRKDTGELFF	TGCAGCGCTACCGGGACTAGCGGGAGAAAGGACACCGGGGAGCTGTTTTTT
-	TRBV29-1	-	TRBJ1-1	CSVEGDPGDTEAFF	TGCAGCGTTGAAGGAGACCCAGGGGACACTGAAGCTTTCTTT
-	TRBV9	-	TRBJ2-5	CASSVATGQETQYF	TGTGCCAGCAGCGTAGCTACAGGGCAAGAGACCCAGTACTTC
-	TRBV29-1	many	TRBJ2-5	CSVEGLREETQYF	TGCAGCGTTGAGGGACTCCGAGAGGAGACCCAGTACTTC
TRBD2	TRBV7-3	few	TRBJ2-4	CASSPSGGGNIQYF	TGTGCCAGCAGCCCCTCCGGGGGGGGAAACATTCAGTACTTC
-	TRBV7-9	many	TRBJ2-7	CASSSRGYEQYF	TGTGCCAGCAGCTCCCGGGGCTACGAGCAGTACTTC
-	TRBV5-1	-	TRBJ1-4	CASSLHESGEKLFF	TGCGCCAGCAGCTTGCACGAATCGGGTGAAAAACTGTTTTTT
-	TRBV5-1	few	TRBJ2-3	CASTLTGGPQYF	TGCGCCAGCACTCTCACCGGGGGTCCGCAGTATTTT
-	TRBV7-9	-	TRBJ2-1	CASRVSFRSYNEQFF	TGTGCCAGCAGAGTTAGCTTCCGCTCCTACAATGAGCAGTTCTTC
TRBD2	TRBV20-1	few	TRBJ2-3	CSARKTSGSVDTQYF	TGCAGTGCTAGAAAAACTAGCGGGAGTGTAGATACGCAGTATTTT
-	TRBV6-6	few	TRBJ2-4	CASRDTSAKNIQYF	TGTGCCAGCAGGGATACTAGCGCCAAAAACATTCAGTACTTC
TRBD1	TRBV24-1	many	TRBJ2-6	CATSPDRAGANVLTF	TGTGCCACCAGCCCCGACAGGGCTGGGGCCAACGTCCTGACTTTC
-	TRBV14	-	TRBJ2-7	CASSQINEQYF	TGTGCCAGCAGCCAAATCAACGAGCAGTACTTC
TRBD1	TRBV5-1	-	TRBJ2-1	CASSLGTGWEYNEQFF	TGCGCCAGCAGCCTAGGGACAGGGTGGGAGTACAATGAGCAGTTCTTC
-	TRBV5-6	-	TRBJ1-3	CASRQKPTDPVSGNTIYF	TGTGCCAGCAGACAAAAGCCGACCGACCCCGTGTCTGGAAACACCATATATTTT
TRBD1	TRBV6-2/TRBV6-3	once	TRBJ2-4	CASRERTGNIQYF	TGTGCCAGCAGAGAGAGGACAGGGAACATTCAGTACTTC
-	TRBV30	few	TRBJ2-7	CAWSSAGSYEQYF	TGTGCCTGGTCTAGCGCGGGCTCCTACGAGCAGTACTTC
TRBD2	TRBV6-1	-	TRBJ2-1	CASSELGRTSGGTYNEQFF	TGTGCCAGCAGTGAATTGGGGAGGACTAGCGGGGGGACCTACAATGAGCAGTTCTTC
-	TRBV18	few	TRBJ2-2	CASSLTHLGTGELFF	TGTGCCAGCTCACTCACACACCTCGGTACCGGGGAGCTGTTTTTT
-	TRBV20-1	-	TRBJ2-1	CSASRGGGEQFF	TGCAGTGCTAGCAGGGGGGGCGGTGAGCAGTTCTTC
-	TRBV9	-	TRBJ1-2	CASSDPVAGLGYGYTF	TGTGCCAGCAGCGACCCCGTAGCAGGGCTGGGCTATGGCTACACCTTC
-	TRBV13	-	TRBJ1-3	CASSPRGWAGNTIYF	TGTGCCAGCAGCCCAAGGGGCTGGGCTGGAAACACCATATATTTT
-	TRBV20-1	-	TRBJ2-2	CSASLLNTGELFF	TGCAGTGCCTCGTTGCTGAACACCGGGGAGCTGTTTTTT
-	TRBV6-2/TRBV6-3	many	TRBJ1-1	CASSYSGENTEAFF	TGTGCCAGCAGTTACTCGGGGGAGAACACTGAAGCTTTCTTT
-	TRBV11-3	few	TRBJ2-2	CASRRRSQDKTGELFF	TGTGCCAGCAGACGCCGCTCCCAGGACAAAACCGGGGAGCTGTTTTTT